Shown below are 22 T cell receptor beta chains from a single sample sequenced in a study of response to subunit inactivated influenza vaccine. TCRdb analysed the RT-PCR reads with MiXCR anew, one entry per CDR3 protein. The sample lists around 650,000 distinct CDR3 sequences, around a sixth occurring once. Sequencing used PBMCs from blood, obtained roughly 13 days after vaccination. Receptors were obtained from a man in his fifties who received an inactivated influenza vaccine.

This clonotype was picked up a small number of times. The CDR3 DNA reads as TGTGCCAGCAGCCAAGCCCGGACTAGCAACACAGATACGCAGTATTTT. It codes for CASSQARTSNTDTQYF. The chain has TRBV14 and TRBJ2-3; 8 bases line up with TRBD2. CDR3 length: 16 amino acids. Germline loops: CDR1 SGHDN, CDR2 FVKESK. J gave up 2 bases and V 1 base, and 5 bases lay outside the gene matches.

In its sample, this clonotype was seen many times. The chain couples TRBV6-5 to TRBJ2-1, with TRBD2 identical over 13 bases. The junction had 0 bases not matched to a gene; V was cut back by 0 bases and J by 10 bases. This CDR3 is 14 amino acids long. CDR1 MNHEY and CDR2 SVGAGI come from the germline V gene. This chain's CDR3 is CASSYSTSGGEQFF. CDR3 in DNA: TGTGCCAGCAGTTACTCGACTAGCGGGGGGGAGCAGTTCTTC.

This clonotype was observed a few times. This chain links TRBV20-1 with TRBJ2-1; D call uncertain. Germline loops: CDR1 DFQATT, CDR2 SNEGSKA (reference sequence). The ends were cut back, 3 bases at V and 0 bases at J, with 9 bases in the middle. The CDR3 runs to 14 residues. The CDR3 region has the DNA TGCAGTGCTAGGGCGCCGAACTCCTACAATGAGCAGTTCTTC. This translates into CSARAPNSYNEQFF.

DNA for the CDR3: TGTGCCAGCACCCCTAGGGGGGAGGGTCAGCCCCAGCATTTT. Protein sequence: CASTPRGEGQPQHF. The chain links TRBV12-3 or TRBV12-4 to TRBJ1-5; tentatively, D is TRBD1 (6 bases). The CDR3 has 14 amino acids. Trimming stripped 7 bases from V and 6 bases from J, with 16 bases between.

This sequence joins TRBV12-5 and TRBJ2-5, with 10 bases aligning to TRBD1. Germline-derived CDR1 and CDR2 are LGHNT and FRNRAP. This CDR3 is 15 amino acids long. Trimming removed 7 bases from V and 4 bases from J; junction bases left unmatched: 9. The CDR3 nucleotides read TGTGCTAGTGCCGGACAGGGGGGCGTTGGAGAGACCCAGTACTTC. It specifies CASAGQGGVGETQYF. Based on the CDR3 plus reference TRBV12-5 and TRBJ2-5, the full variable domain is DARVTQTPRHKVTEMGQEVTMRCQPILGHNTVFWYRQTMMQGLELLAYFRNRAPLDDSGMPKDRFSAEMPDATLATLKIQPSEPRDSAVYFCASAGQGGVGETQYFGPGTRLLVL.

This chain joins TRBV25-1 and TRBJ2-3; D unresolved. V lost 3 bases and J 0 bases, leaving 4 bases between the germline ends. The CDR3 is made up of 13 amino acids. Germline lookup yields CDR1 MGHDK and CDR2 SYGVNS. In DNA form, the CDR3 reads TGTGCCAGCAGTGACGGGAGCACAGATACGCAGTATTTT. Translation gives CASSDGSTDTQYF.

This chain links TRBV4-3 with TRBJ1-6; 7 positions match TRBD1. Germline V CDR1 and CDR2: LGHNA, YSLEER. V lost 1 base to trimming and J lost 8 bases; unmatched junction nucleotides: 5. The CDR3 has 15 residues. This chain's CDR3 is CASSQVYTGDSPLHF. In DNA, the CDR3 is TGCGCCAGCAGCCAAGTGTACACAGGGGATTCACCCCTCCACTTT.

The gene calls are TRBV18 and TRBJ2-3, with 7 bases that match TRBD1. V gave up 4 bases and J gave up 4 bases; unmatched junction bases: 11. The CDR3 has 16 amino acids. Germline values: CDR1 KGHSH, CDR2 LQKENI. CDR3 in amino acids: CASSRPRGGVADTQYF. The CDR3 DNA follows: TGTGCCAGCTCACGCCCCAGAGGGGGCGTCGCAGATACGCAGTATTTT.

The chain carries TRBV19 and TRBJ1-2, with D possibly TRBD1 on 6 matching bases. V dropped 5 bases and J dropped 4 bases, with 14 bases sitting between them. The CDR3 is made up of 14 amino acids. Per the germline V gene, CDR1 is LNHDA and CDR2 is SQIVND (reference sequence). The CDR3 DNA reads TGTGCCAGTAGTGCAATCAGGGGCCCCTATGGCTACACCTTC. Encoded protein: CASSAIRGPYGYTF. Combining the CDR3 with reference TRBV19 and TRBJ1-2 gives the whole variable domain DGGITQSPKYLFRKEGQNVTLSCEQNLNHDAMYWYRQDPGQGLRLIYYSQIVNDFQKGDIAEGYSVSREKKESFPLTVTSAQKNPTAFYLCASSAIRGPYGYTFGSGTRLTVV.

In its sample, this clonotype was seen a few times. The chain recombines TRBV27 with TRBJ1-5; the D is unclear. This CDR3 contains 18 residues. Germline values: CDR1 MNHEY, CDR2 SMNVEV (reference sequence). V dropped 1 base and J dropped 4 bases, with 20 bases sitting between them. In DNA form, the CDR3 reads TGTGCCAGCAGTTTATTCGGCCGTGACAAAACGTCGAATCAGCCCCAGCATTTT. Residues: CASSLFGRDKTSNQPQHF.

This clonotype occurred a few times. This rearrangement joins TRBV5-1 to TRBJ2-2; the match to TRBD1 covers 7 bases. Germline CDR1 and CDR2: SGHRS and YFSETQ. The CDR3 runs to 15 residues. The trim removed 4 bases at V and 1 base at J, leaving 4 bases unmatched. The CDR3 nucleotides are TGCGCCAGCAGCCGGGGACAGAAGAACACCGGGGAGCTGTTTTTT. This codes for CASSRGQKNTGELFF.

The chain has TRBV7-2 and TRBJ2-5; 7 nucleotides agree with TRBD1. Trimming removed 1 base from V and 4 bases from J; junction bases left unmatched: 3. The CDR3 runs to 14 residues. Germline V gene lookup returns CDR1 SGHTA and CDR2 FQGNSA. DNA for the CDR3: TGTGCCAGCAGCTTAGGGAGACAGGGAGAGACCCAGTACTTC. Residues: CASSLGRQGETQYF.

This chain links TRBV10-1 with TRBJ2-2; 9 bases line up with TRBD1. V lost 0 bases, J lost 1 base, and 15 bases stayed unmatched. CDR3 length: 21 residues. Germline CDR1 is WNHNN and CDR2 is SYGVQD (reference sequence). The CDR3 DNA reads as TGCGCCAGCAGTGAGTCGGTTGGCACCGGGACAGGGTCCTTGAACACCGGGGAGCTGTTTTTT. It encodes CASSESVGTGTGSLNTGELFF.

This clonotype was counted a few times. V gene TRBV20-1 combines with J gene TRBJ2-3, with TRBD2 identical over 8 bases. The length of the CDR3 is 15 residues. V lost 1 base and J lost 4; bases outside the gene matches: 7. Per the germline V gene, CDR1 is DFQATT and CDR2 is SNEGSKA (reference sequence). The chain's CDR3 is CSARAGRALADTQYF. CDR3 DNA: TGCAGTGCTAGAGCCGGGAGGGCCCTCGCAGATACGCAGTATTTT.

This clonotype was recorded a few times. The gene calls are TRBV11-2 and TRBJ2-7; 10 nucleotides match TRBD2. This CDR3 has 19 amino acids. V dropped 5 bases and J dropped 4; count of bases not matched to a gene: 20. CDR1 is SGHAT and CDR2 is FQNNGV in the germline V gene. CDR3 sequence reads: CASSASPGSSGSLFYEQYF. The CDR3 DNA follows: TGTGCCAGCAGCGCCTCGCCGGGCTCTAGCGGGAGCCTATTTTACGAGCAGTACTTC.

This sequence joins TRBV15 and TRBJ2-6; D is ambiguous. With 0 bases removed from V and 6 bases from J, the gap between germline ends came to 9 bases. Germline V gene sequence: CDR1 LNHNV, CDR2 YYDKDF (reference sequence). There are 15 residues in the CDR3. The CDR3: CATSRDKWKANVLTF. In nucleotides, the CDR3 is TGTGCCACCAGCAGAGATAAGTGGAAGGCCAACGTCCTGACTTTC. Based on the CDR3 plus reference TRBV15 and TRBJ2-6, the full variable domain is DAMVIQNPRYQVTQFGKPVTLSCSQTLNHNVMYWYQQKSSQAPKLLFHYYDKDFNNEADTPDNFQSRRPNTSFCFLDIRSPGLGDTAMYLCATSRDKWKANVLTFGAGSRLTVL.

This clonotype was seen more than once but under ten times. The CDR3 nucleotides read TGTGCCAGCAGCCAGGATTATAGCGGATCAGATACGCAGTATTTT. Its protein is CASSQDYSGSDTQYF. V gene TRBV4-2 combines with J gene TRBJ2-3; D perhaps matches TRBD2 (6 bases). V lost 3 bases, J lost 4 bases, and 14 bases lay in between. CDR3 size: 15 residues. CDR1 is LGHNA and CDR2 is YNFKEQ in the germline V gene.

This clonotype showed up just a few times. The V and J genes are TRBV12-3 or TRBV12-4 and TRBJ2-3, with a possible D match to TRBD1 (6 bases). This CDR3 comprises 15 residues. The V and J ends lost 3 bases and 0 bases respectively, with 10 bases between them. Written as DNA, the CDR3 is TGTGCCAGCAGTTTCACACAGGGAAGCACAGATACGCAGTATTTT. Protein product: CASSFTQGSTDTQYF.

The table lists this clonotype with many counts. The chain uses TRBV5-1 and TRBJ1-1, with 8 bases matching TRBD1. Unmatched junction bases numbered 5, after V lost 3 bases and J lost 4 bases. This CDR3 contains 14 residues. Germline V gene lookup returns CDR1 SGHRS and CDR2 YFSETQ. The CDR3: CASSSQGAVTEAFF. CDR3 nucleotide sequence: TGCGCCAGCAGCTCGCAGGGGGCCGTCACTGAAGCTTTCTTT.

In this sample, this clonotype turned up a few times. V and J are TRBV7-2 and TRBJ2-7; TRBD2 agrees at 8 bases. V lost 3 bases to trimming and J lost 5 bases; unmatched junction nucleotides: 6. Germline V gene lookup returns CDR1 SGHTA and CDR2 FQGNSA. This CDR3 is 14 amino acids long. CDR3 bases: TGTGCCAGCAGCTTCGGCGGGAGGTTCGACGAGCAGTACTTC. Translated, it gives CASSFGGRFDEQYF.

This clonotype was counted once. The CDR3 DNA sequence: TGCAGTGTCTTACAGGGTCCGGGACAGGGGGAAACTGAAGCTTTCTTT. Translated: CSVLQGPGQGETEAFF. The V call is TRBV20-1, the J call TRBJ1-1; 11 nucleotides align to TRBD1. Germline assignment: CDR1 DFQATT and CDR2 SNEGSKA (reference sequence). The ends lost 7 bases at V and 5 bases at J; junction bases unmatched: 15. The CDR3 runs 16 residues.

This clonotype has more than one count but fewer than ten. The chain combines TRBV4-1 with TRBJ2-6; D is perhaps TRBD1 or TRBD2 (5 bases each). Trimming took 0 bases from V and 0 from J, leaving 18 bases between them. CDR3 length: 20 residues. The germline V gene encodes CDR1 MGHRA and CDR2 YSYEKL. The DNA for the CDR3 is TGCGCCAGCAGCCAAGATCGAACACGGGGCGTCGGCTCTGGGGCCAACGTCCTGACTTTC. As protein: CASSQDRTRGVGSGANVLTF.